Listed here are 32 T cell receptor beta chains from one sample, sequenced in a study of molecular identifiers for immune sequencing clone quantification (dated by TCRdb to the late 2010s). The receptor library was made with PCR. Sequencing used a NextSeq 500. TCRdb trimmed public reads at Q25 via fastp, called clones via MiXCR and kept in-frame beta chains. Rows with a matching CDR3 protein are joined into one entry that keeps the most common DNA and genes. The sample table lists about 98,000 distinct CDR3 sequences, 30% to 45% of them with a count of one. The top ten clones comprise roughly 9.7% of the sample. The specimen sequenced was naive CD8+ T cells from blood, with Jurkat cell RNA spiked in. In light of the paper, this sample's cell subset or site label describes: FACS-sorted CD8+CD4-CCR7+CD45RA+ naive T cells. These receptors were taken from a human donor in good health. Some libraries in this study had Jurkat cell RNA spiked in.

A remark on this clonotype: A read error may be the cause here, since a much bigger clone is one base away. The V and J genes are TRBV7-6 and TRBJ1-3; 7 nucleotides match TRBD1. CDR3 length equals 16 residues. The V gene's germline CDR1 is SGHVS and CDR2 FNYEAQ. The CDR3: CASSLALRDSGNAIYF. The CDR3 bases are TGTGCCAGCAGCTTAGCTCTAAGGGACAGTGGAAACGCCATATATTTT. The full variable domain, with the rest looked up from reference TRBV7-6 and TRBJ1-3, is GAGVSQSPRYKVTKRGQDVALRCDPISGHVSLYWYRQALGQGPEFLTYFNYEAQQDKSGLPNDRFSAERPEGSISTLTIQRTEQRDSAMYRCASSLALRDSGNAIYFGEGSWLTVV.

Details on this clonotype: The junction shows a germline mismatch at one end, possibly a read error. J is TRBJ2-3 and V is TRBV18; unclear D gene. Germline V lookup: CDR1 KGHSH, CDR2 LQKENI. This CDR3 contains 13 residues. The CDR3 DNA reads TGTGCCAGCTCACCCCCCCCAGGAGATACGAAGTATTTT. This translates into CASSPPPGDTKYF. The variable domain in full, completed from reference TRBV18 and TRBJ2-3, reads NAGVMQNPRHLVRRRGQEARLRCSPMKGHSHVYWYRQLPEEGLKFMVYLQKENIIDESGMPKERFSAEFPKEGPSILRIQQVVRGDSAAYFCASSPPPGDTKYFGPGTRLTVL.

On this clonotype itself: A read error may account for a junction end that differs from germline. The rearrangement links TRBV9 to TRBJ1-4; a possible D gene is TRBD1 (5 bases). Germline V gene data show CDR1 as SGDLS and CDR2 as YYNGEE. There are 15 residues in the CDR3. The DNA for the CDR3 is TGTGGCAGCAGCTCCGGGGGGGGGTCGAATGAAAAACTGTTTTTT. Protein sequence: CGSSSGGGSNEKLFF.

Concerning this clonotype itself: Sequence at one end of the junction differs from germline and may be a read error. The chain recombines TRBV7-9 with TRBJ2-7; D is perhaps TRBD1 (5 bases). This CDR3 spans 13 amino acids. Germline-derived CDR1 and CDR2 are SEHNR and FQNEAQ (reference sequence). The CDR3 nucleotides are TGTGCCAGCAGCCATCAGGGCGCCTACGAGCTGTACTTC. Protein: CASSHQGAYELYF.

This clonotype was seen a handful of times. The CDR3, as DNA: TGTGCCAGCAGTTCGCATTTCGGGGAGAGCACTGAAGCTTTCTTT. Translating gives CASSSHFGESTEAFF. J is TRBJ1-1 and V is TRBV6-5; the D is unclear. Trimming removed 4 bases at V and 4 bases at J, with 16 bases between. The CDR3 contains 15 residues. Germline V gene sequence: CDR1 MNHEY, CDR2 SVGAGI.

A note on this clonotype: A read error may account for a junction end that differs from germline. DNA of the CDR3: TGTGCCAGCAGCCCGGGACAGGGTTCCTACGTGCAGTACTTC. Its protein product is CASSPGQGSYVQYF. The chain uses TRBV7-9 and TRBJ2-7; 9 nucleotides align to TRBD1. Germline V gene lookup returns CDR1 SEHNR and CDR2 FQNEAQ (reference sequence). There are 14 residues in the CDR3.

In its sample, this clonotype was seen many times. The chain combines TRBV5-8 with TRBJ2-2, with D perhaps TRBD2 (5 bases). CDR3 length: 17 residues. The germline V and J ends were trimmed by 4 bases and 6 bases, with 22 bases remaining between them. Germline V gene data show CDR1 as SGHTS and CDR2 as YDEGEE. The CDR3 bases are TGTGCCAGCAGCGCCGTGAGGGTTTCCTTAAACCCCGGGGAGCTGTTTTTT. It yields the protein CASSAVRVSLNPGELFF.

Points on this clonotype: A much larger clone lies a single base off, so this may be a read error. The gene calls are TRBV10-3 and TRBJ2-5; weak D call: TRBD2 (5 bases). The germline gives CDR1 ENHRY, CDR2 SYGVKD. The CDR3 has 12 residues. CDR3 residues: CAIWEPQEAQYF. The CDR3 DNA reads as TGTGCCATCTGGGAGCCCCAAGAGGCCCAGTACTTC.

The chain links TRBV14 to TRBJ1-4; 7 bases line up with TRBD1. The CDR3 covers 13 residues. V gave up 4 bases and J gave up 8 bases; unmatched junction bases: 4. Per germline, CDR1 SGHDN and CDR2 FVKESK. The CDR3 nucleotides read TGTGCCAGCAGCCTATGGACAGGCGAAAAACTGTTTTTT. This encodes CASSLWTGEKLFF.

This clonotype was counted many times. Sequence at one end of the junction differs from germline and may be a read error. The chain joins TRBV29-1 to TRBJ2-2, with D hard to call. CDR1 and CDR2 from the germline V gene are SQVTM and ANQGSEA. CDR3 length: 14 amino acids. CDR3 protein: CSVVLVKGTGELFF. The CDR3 nucleotides are TGCAGTGTTGTGCTGGTCAAGGGAACCGGGGAGCTGTTTTTT.

About this clonotype: Being one base from a much bigger clone, this may be a read error. This sequence joins TRBV5-6 and TRBJ2-3, with D hard to call. The CDR3 covers 12 residues. Germline V gene sequence: CDR1 SGHDT, CDR2 YYEEEE. V shed 2 bases and J shed 10 bases, with 11 bases lying between them. The DNA of the CDR3 is TGTGCCAGCAGCTTCGGTCCGGATGCGCAGTATTTT. This sequence encodes CASSFGPDAQYF. Together with reference TRBV5-6 and TRBJ2-3, the CDR3 gives the full variable domain: DAGVTQSPTHLIKTRGQQVTLRCSPKSGHDTVSWYQQALGQGPQFIFQYYEEEERQRGNFPDRFSGHQFPNYSSELNVNALLLGDSALYLCASSFGPDAQYFGPGTRLTVL.

Points on this clonotype: No conserved phenylalanine or tryptophan is present at the end of the CDR3, so a read error is the likely explanation. The rearrangement uses TRBV4-2 and TRBJ1-5; D perhaps matches TRBD1 (6 bases). V shed 4 bases and J shed 1 base, with 14 bases lying between them. This CDR3 region has 16 residues. Looked up from germline, CDR1 is LGHNA and CDR2 is YNFKEQ. As DNA, the CDR3 is TGTGCCAGCAGCCCGATTGTCACAGGGAGCAATCAGCCCCAGCATATT. This encodes CASSPIVTGSNQPQHI.

This clonotype was seen a handful of times. The genes are TRBV29-1 and TRBJ2-1, with 7 positions matching TRBD1. The CDR3 loop spans 14 amino acids. CDR1 and CDR2 from the germline V gene are SQVTM and ANQGSEA. V dropped 0 bases and J dropped 7; count of bases not matched to a gene: 6. CDR3 protein: CSVEDHRGYNEQFF. DNA of the CDR3: TGCAGCGTTGAAGATCACAGGGGTTATAATGAGCAGTTCTTC.

In its sample, this clonotype was seen once. The J gene is TRBJ2-7, the V gene TRBV14; unclear D gene. The CDR3 has 15 amino acids. Germline V gives CDR1 SGHDN, CDR2 FVKESK. Trimming took off 0 bases at V and 2 bases at J, with 11 bases between the two ends. CDR3 coding DNA: TGTGCCAGCAGCCAAGAACTGACCCAAACCTACGAGCAGTACTTC. Translation gives CASSQELTQTYEQYF.

As regards this clonotype: Possible read error: a much larger clone is one base away. This chain links TRBV2 with TRBJ1-3; D is undetermined. CDR3 length: 15 amino acids. V was cut by 0 bases and J by 2 bases, with 8 bases left in between. Germline V lookup: CDR1 SNHLY, CDR2 FYNNEI. CDR3 nucleotide sequence: TGTGCCAGCAGTGAAGCGGCAGGCCCTGGAAACACCATATATTTT. It translates to CASSEAAGPGNTIYF.

This clonotype showed up many times. CDR3 protein: CASVSWSENIQYF. The CDR3 bases are TGTGCCAGCGTCAGTTGGTCCGAAAACATTCAGTACTTC. The V and J genes are TRBV7-2 and TRBJ2-4, with D uncertain. The CDR3 spans 13 residues. V was cut by 8 bases and J by 5 bases, with 13 bases left in between. From germline, CDR1 is SGHTA and CDR2 FQGNSA.

The chain couples TRBV7-7 to TRBJ2-2; no clear D gene. V was clipped by 1 base and J by 4 bases, with 19 bases between them. The CDR3 is 18 residues long. The germline CDR1 and CDR2 sequences are SSHAT and FNYEAQ (reference sequence). For the CDR3, the DNA is TGTGCCAGCAGCTTAGGGTCCTTGGTGGGAATTGGCACCGGGGAGCTGTTTTTT. It specifies CASSLGSLVGIGTGELFF. The complete variable domain, with remaining parts taken from reference TRBV7-7 and TRBJ2-2, reads GAGVSQSPRYKVTKRGQDVTLRCDPISSHATLYWYQQALGQGPEFLTYFNYEAQPDKSGLPSDRFSAERPEGSISTLTIQRTEQRDSAMYRCASSLGSLVGIGTGELFFGEGSRLTVL.

The rearrangement uses TRBV12-3 or TRBV12-4 and TRBJ1-1, with 7 bases lining up with TRBD1. The CDR3 is made up of 13 amino acids. J was trimmed by 10 bases and V by 5 bases; bases with no gene match: 10. The CDR3 spells CASSTLQGNSAFF. The CDR3 DNA reads TGTGCCAGCAGTACATTACAGGGGAATTCAGCTTTCTTT.

The sample holds a few counts of this clonotype. V is TRBV20-1 and J is TRBJ2-1; D is undetermined. The CDR3 loop spans 13 amino acids. CDR1 is DFQATT, CDR2 SNEGSKA, per germline (reference sequence). V lost 5 bases, J lost 5 bases, and 13 bases lay in between. The CDR3: CSAPRVTHNEQFF. CDR3 bases: TGCAGTGCTCCTAGGGTAACCCACAATGAGCAGTTCTTC.

This sequence joins TRBV4-3 and TRBJ2-7; 8 nucleotides align to TRBD1. In germline, CDR1 is LGHNA, CDR2 YSLEER. This CDR3 region has 16 residues. Germline trimming cut 0 bases from V and 1 base from J; bases unmatched to any gene: 5. The CDR3 region has the DNA TGCGCCAGCAGCCAAGACATCGGGACAGGATCCTACGAGCAGTACTTC. This translates into CASSQDIGTGSYEQYF.

The chain is built from TRBV28 and TRBJ2-7, with D perhaps matching TRBD2 (6 bases). Germline-derived CDR1 and CDR2 are MDHEN and SYDVKM. This CDR3 spans 16 amino acids. V was clipped by 3 bases and J by 2 bases, with 17 bases between them. The CDR3 loop reads CASSFPSERNAYEQYF. Here the CDR3 DNA reads TGTGCCAGCAGTTTCCCTAGCGAAAGAAACGCCTACGAGCAGTACTTC.

This clonotype was picked up a small number of times. The J gene is TRBJ2-5, the V gene TRBV7-8, with TRBD1 matching 7 bases. The CDR3 has 15 residues. CDR1 is SGHVS and CDR2 is FQNEAQ in the germline V gene. Germline trimming cut 3 bases from V and 4 bases from J; bases unmatched to any gene: 8. The CDR3 is CASSLTGRGRETQYF. DNA for the CDR3: TGTGCCAGCAGCTTGACAGGGAGAGGGAGAGAGACCCAGTACTTC.

This clonotype was found many times. The rearrangement links TRBV5-6 to TRBJ2-7; 11 bases agree with TRBD2. The CDR3 covers 14 residues. The germline V gene has CDR1 SGHDT and CDR2 YYEEEE. V was clipped by 3 bases and J by 3 bases; unmatched bases: 2. The CDR3 spells CASSYGLAGYEQYF. The CDR3 DNA is TGTGCCAGCAGCTATGGACTAGCGGGCTACGAGCAGTACTTC.

Points on this clonotype: Just one base apart from a much larger clone, this may be a read error. This chain joins TRBV6-5 and TRBJ1-5, with D possibly TRBD1 on 5 matching bases. The V gene's germline CDR1 is MNHEY and CDR2 SVGAGI. Trimming took off 0 bases at V and 3 bases at J, with 15 bases between the two ends. The CDR3 has 17 amino acids. CDR3: CASSYSCRESANQPQHF. The CDR3 DNA is TGTGCCAGCAGTTACTCGTGCAGGGAATCTGCCAATCAGCCCCAGCATTTT.

This clonotype was picked up a small number of times. The chain combines TRBV9 with TRBJ2-2; 7 nucleotides line up with TRBD1. CDR3 length equals 16 residues. CDR1 SGDLS and CDR2 YYNGEE come from the germline V gene. The J segment lost 0 bases and the V segment lost 0 bases, leaving 2 bases of the junction unmatched. The DNA for the CDR3 is TGTGCCAGCAGCGTAGACAGGGGCCCGAACACCGGGGAGCTGTTTTTT. Protein product: CASSVDRGPNTGELFF. Full variable domain (outside the CDR3, taken from reference TRBV9 and TRBJ2-2): DSGVTQTPKHLITATGQRVTLRCSPRSGDLSVYWYQQSLDQGLQFLIQYYNGEERAKGNILERFSAQQFPDLHSELNLSSLELGDSALYFCASSVDRGPNTGELFFGEGSRLTVL.

On this clonotype: A read error may account for a junction end that differs from germline. J is TRBJ2-5 and V is TRBV6-2 or TRBV6-3; no clear D gene. Germline CDR1 reads MNHEY; CDR2 reads SVGEGT. The CDR3 totals 14 residues. DNA for the CDR3: TGTGCCAGCAGTTATCGGCCCGACGAGGAGACCCGGTACTTC. Protein sequence: CASSYRPDEETRYF.

This clonotype was seen a few times. This chain connects TRBV6-2 or TRBV6-3 to TRBJ2-3, with D uncertain. Deletions cut 5 bases from V and 6 bases from J, with 9 bases between. The germline gives CDR1 MNHEY, CDR2 SVGEGT. This CDR3 is built from 12 residues. In DNA, the CDR3 is TGTGCCAGCAGTCTTACTTTTGATACGCAGTATTTT. Translating it yields CASSLTFDTQYF.

Ten or more counts support this clonotype. A read error may produce the germline difference seen at one junction end. J is TRBJ2-7 and V is TRBV29-1, with D possibly being TRBD1 or TRBD2 (5 bases each). Germline V gene data show CDR1 as SQVTM and CDR2 as ANQGSEA. The CDR3 consists of 8 residues. DNA of the CDR3: TGCAGCGTTGACGGGACCTCCTTC. Amino acids: CSVDGTSF.

A word on this clonotype: The missing conserved phenylalanine or tryptophan at the end of this CDR3 makes a read error likely. The limits of the CDR3 on the DNA are not certain, so only TCRdb's listed CDR3 is given. The chain carries TRBV7-9 and TRBJ1-1; the table's TRBD1 call for D was not verified on the DNA. The CDR3 is 13 amino acids long, termini counted. The germline CDR1 and CDR2 sequences are SEHNR and FQNEAQ (reference sequence). This chain's CDR3 is CASSADGTIGALS.

There are many counts of this clonotype. The chain combines TRBV5-5 with TRBJ2-7, with D maybe TRBD2 (6 bases). Germline CDR1 SGHKS, CDR2 YYEKEE (reference sequence). The CDR3 is made up of 13 amino acids. Trimming left V 4 bases short and J 6 bases short, with 14 bases between. Here the CDR3 reads CASSIGSAGEQYF. For the CDR3, the DNA is TGTGCCAGCAGCATCGGATCAGCGGGCGAGCAGTACTTC. Using reference TRBV5-5 and TRBJ2-7 for the parts outside the CDR3, the full variable domain is DAGVTQSPTHLIKTRGQQVTLRCSPISGHKSVSWYQQVLGQGPQFIFQYYEKEERGRGNFPDRFSARQFPNYSSELNVNALLLGDSALYLCASSIGSAGEQYFGPGTRLTVT.

This clonotype has more than one count but fewer than ten. V gene TRBV6-5 combines with J gene TRBJ2-7; D ambiguous. Trimming pared 5 bases from V and 5 bases from J, leaving 7 bases between. The CDR3 covers 11 residues. CDR1 and CDR2 (germline): MNHEY, SVGAGI. CDR3 sequence: CASSGVNEQYF. The DNA of the CDR3 is TGTGCCAGCAGTGGCGTAAACGAGCAGTACTTC.

V gene TRBV11-2 combines with J gene TRBJ2-1, with D perhaps TRBD2 (5 bases). Germline loops: CDR1 SGHAT, CDR2 FQNNGV. The CDR3 runs to 12 residues. Trimming cost V 5 bases and J 5 bases, with 7 bases left between them. Here the CDR3 DNA reads TGTGCCAGCAGCCGAGCGGACAATGAGCAGTTCTTC. It encodes CASSRADNEQFF.